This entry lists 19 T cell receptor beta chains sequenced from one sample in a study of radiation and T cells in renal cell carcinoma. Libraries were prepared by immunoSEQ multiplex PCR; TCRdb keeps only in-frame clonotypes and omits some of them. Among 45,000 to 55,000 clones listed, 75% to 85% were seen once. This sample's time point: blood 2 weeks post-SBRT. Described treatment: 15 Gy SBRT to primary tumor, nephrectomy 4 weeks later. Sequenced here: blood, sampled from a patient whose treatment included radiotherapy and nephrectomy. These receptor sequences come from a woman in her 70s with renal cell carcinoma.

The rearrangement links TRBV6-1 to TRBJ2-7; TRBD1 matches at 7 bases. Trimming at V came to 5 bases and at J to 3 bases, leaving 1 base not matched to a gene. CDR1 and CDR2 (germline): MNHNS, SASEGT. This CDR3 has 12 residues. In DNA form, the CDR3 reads TGTGCCAGCAGTAGGGACAGCTACGAGCAGTACTTC. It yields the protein CASSRDSYEQYF.

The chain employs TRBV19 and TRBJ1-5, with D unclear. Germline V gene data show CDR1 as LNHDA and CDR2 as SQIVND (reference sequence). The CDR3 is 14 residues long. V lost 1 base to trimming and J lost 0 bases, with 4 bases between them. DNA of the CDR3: TGTGCCAGTAGTATAGGGCTTAGCAATCAGCCCCAGCATTTT. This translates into CASSIGLSNQPQHF.

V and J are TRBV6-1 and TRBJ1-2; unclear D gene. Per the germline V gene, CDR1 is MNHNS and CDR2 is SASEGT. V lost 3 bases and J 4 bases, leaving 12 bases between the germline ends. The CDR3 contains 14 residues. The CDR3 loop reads CASSETGMGYGYTF. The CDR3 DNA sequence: TGTGCCAGCAGTGAGACGGGTATGGGCTATGGCTACACCTTC.

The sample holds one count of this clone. Written as DNA, the CDR3 is TGCGCCAGCAGCTTGGCCGTACAAGAGACCCAGTACTTC. It translates to CASSLAVQETQYF. The chain is built from TRBV5-1 and TRBJ2-5; D remains ambiguous. The CDR3 sequence is 13 residues long. Germline V gene sequence: CDR1 SGHRS, CDR2 YFSETQ. Trimming removed 0 bases at V and 2 bases at J, with 5 bases between.

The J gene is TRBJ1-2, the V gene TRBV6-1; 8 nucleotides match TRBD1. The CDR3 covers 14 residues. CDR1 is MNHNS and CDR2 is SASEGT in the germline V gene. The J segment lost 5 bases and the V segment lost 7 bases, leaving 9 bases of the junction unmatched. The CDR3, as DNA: TGTGCCAGCATCCAGCCGGGACAGGATTATGGCTACACCTTC. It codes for CASIQPGQDYGYTF.

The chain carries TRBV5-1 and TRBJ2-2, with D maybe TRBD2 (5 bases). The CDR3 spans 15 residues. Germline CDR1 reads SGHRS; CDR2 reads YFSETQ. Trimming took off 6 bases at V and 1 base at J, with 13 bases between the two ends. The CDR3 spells CASTYSALNTGELFF. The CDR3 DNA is TGCGCCAGCACCTATAGCGCCTTGAACACCGGGGAGCTGTTTTTT.

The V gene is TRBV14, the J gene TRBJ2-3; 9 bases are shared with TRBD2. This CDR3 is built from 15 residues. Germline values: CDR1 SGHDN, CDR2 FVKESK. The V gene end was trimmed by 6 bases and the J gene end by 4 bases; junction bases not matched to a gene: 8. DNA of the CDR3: TGTGCCAGCAGACCCCTACAGCGGGAGGCAGATACGCAGTATTTT. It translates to CASRPLQREADTQYF.

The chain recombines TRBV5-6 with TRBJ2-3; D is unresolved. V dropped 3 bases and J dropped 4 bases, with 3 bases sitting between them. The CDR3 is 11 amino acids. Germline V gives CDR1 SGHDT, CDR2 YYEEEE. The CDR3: CASSYADTQYF. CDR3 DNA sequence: TGTGCCAGCAGCTATGCAGATACGCAGTATTTT.

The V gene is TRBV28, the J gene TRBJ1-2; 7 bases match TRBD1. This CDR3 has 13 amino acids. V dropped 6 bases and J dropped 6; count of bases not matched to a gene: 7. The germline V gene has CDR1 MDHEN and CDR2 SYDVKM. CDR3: CASRPTGNDGYTF. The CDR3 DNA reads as TGTGCCAGCAGACCGACAGGGAACGATGGCTACACCTTC.

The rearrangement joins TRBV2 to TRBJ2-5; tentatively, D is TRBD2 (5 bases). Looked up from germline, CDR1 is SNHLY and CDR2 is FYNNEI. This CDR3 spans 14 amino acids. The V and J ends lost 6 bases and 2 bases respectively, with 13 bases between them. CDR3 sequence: CASRKEAAQETQYF. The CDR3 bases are TGTGCCAGCAGGAAGGAGGCCGCTCAAGAGACCCAGTACTTC.

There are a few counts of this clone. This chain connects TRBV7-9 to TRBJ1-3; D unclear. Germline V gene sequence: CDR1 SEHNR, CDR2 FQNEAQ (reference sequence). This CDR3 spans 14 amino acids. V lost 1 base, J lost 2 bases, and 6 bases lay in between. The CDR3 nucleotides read TGTGCCAGCAGCTTAGTTGGAACTGGAAACACCATATATTTT. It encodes CASSLVGTGNTIYF.

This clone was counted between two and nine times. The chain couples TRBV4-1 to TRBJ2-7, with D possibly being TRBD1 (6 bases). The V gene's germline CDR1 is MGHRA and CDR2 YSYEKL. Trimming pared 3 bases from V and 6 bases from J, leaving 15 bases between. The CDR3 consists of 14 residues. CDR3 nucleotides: TGCGCCAGCAGCCATACAGGGATGGGAACCGAGCAGTACTTC. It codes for CASSHTGMGTEQYF.

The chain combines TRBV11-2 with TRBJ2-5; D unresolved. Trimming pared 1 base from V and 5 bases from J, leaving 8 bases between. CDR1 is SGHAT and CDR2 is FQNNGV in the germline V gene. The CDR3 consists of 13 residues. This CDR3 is CASSLARSETQYF. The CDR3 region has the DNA TGTGCCAGCAGCTTAGCGAGGTCGGAGACCCAGTACTTC.

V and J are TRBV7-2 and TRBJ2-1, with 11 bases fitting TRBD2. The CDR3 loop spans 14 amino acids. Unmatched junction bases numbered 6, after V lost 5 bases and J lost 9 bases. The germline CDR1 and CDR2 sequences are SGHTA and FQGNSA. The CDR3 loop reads CASSALAGEGEQFF. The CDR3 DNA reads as TGTGCCAGCAGCGCACTAGCGGGAGAAGGTGAGCAGTTCTTC.

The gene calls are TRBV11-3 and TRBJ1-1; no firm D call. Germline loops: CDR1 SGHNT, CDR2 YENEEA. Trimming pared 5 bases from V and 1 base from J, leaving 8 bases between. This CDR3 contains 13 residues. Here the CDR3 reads CASSKAENTEAFF. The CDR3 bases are TGTGCCAGCAGCAAGGCGGAGAACACTGAAGCTTTCTTT.

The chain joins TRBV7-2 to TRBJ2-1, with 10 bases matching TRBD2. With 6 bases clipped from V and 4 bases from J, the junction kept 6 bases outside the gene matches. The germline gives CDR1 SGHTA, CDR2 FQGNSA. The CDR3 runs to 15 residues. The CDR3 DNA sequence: TGTGCCAGCAGTCCGACTAGCGGGCCTTACAATGAGCAGTTCTTC. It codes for CASSPTSGPYNEQFF.

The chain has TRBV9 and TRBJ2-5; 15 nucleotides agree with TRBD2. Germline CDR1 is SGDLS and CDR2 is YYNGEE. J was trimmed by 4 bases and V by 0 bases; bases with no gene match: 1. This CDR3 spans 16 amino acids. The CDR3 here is CASSVGGLAGGETQYF. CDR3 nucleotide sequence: TGTGCCAGCAGCGTAGGGGGACTAGCGGGAGGAGAGACCCAGTACTTC.

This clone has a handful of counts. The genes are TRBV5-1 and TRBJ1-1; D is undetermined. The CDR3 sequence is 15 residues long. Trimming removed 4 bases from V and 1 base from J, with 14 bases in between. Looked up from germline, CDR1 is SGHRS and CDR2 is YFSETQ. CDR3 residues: CASSTQWTGNTEAFF. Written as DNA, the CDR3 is TGCGCCAGCAGCACCCAATGGACGGGGAACACTGAAGCTTTCTTT.

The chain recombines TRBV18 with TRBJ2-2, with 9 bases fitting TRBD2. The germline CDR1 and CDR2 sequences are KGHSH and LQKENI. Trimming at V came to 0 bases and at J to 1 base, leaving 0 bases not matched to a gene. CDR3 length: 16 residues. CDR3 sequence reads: CASSPPSGGNTGELFF. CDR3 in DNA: TGTGCCAGCTCACCACCTAGCGGGGGGAACACCGGGGAGCTGTTTTTT.